These 30 T cell receptor beta chains originate from one sample sequenced in a study of monozygotic twins with cystic fibrosis. Here immunoSEQ multiplex PCR was the method, and the copy in TCRdb shows in-frame clones only, minus some. Of 7,500 to 9,500 clones in the sample, 94% were seen once. Sequencing used blood. Source of these receptors: a boy between 2 and 15 years old with cystic fibrosis.

The chain employs TRBV5-1 and TRBJ2-5, with 9 bases lining up with TRBD1. Trimming cost V 3 bases and J 5 bases; bases outside gene matches: 8. This CDR3 is 15 amino acids long. CDR1 SGHRS and CDR2 YFSETQ come from the germline V gene. The DNA of the CDR3 is TGCGCCAGCAGCTCCCGGGACAGGGCTGGGGAGACCCAGTACTTC. Translating gives CASSSRDRAGETQYF.

This clone was seen a few times. CDR3 sequence: CASSPGGPGWTEAFF. CDR3 in DNA: TGTGCCAGCTCACCAGGTGGGCCGGGGTGGACTGAAGCTTTCTTT. The chain combines TRBV18 with TRBJ1-1; D is unclear. In germline, CDR1 is KGHSH, CDR2 LQKENI. This CDR3 spans 15 amino acids. V lost 2 bases, J lost 5 bases, and 15 bases lay in between.

This chain uses TRBV2 with TRBJ2-7, with 9 bases identical to TRBD1. Germline V gene data show CDR1 as SNHLY and CDR2 as FYNNEI. The CDR3 is 20 amino acids. The V and J ends lost 4 bases and 12 bases, in that order; junction bases with no gene match: 31. CDR3 region: CASSGLRDRASPLPTAGAYF. CDR3 DNA sequence: TGTGCCAGCAGTGGCCTCCGGGACAGGGCCTCCCCCTTGCCAACTGCCGGTGCGTACTTC.

V gene TRBV5-1 combines with J gene TRBJ2-7, with D maybe TRBD1 (6 bases). The CDR3 is 14 amino acids. Trimming took 3 bases from V and 2 from J, leaving 12 bases between them. CDR1 is SGHRS and CDR2 is YFSETQ in the germline V gene. CDR3 sequence (DNA): TGCGCCAGCAGCTCGACAGGAGCCCCCTACGAGCAGTACTTC. It specifies CASSSTGAPYEQYF.

The J gene is TRBJ1-1, the V gene TRBV11-3; D gene uncertain. The V end lost 1 base, the J end lost 5 bases, and 8 bases lay between the germline ends. The CDR3 is 13 residues long. The germline gives CDR1 SGHNT, CDR2 YENEEA. CDR3 amino acids: CASSLGRVTEAFF. The CDR3 coding sequence is TGTGCCAGCAGCTTAGGGAGGGTTACTGAAGCTTTCTTT. Together with reference TRBV11-3 and TRBJ1-1, the CDR3 gives the full variable domain: EAGVVQSPRYKIIEKKQPVAFWCNPISGHNTLYWYLQNLGQGPELLIRYENEEAVDDSQLPKDRFSAERLKGVDSTLKIQPAELGDSAVYLCASSLGRVTEAFFGQGTRLTVV.

The chain employs TRBV20-1 and TRBJ2-7, with D uncertain. Germline V gene sequence: CDR1 DFQATT, CDR2 SNEGSKA (reference sequence). V lost 0 bases and J 6 bases, leaving 6 bases between the germline ends. CDR3 length equals 11 residues. CDR3 sequence reads: CSAREVTEQYF. CDR3 DNA sequence: TGCAGTGCTAGAGAGGTCACCGAGCAGTACTTC.

V is TRBV7-9 and J is TRBJ1-5, with D perhaps TRBD1 (6 bases). Germline V gives CDR1 SEHNR, CDR2 FQNEAQ (reference sequence). This CDR3 comprises 14 residues. V was pared by 5 bases and J by 3 bases, with 11 bases between. DNA of the CDR3: TGTGCCAGCAGCCCCCGGGACACCAATCAGCCCCAGCATTTT. As protein: CASSPRDTNQPQHF.

The V gene is TRBV5-6, the J gene TRBJ2-4; D perhaps matches TRBD2 (6 bases). CDR1 is SGHDT, CDR2 YYEEEE, per germline. V shed 4 bases and J shed 1 base, with 12 bases lying between them. This CDR3 spans 15 amino acids. CDR3 loop: CASSGTAGAKNIQYF. The CDR3 nucleotides read TGTGCCAGCAGCGGCACCGCGGGGGCCAAAAACATTCAGTACTTC.

The chain has TRBV25-1 and TRBJ1-2; no reliable D call. Trimming pared 0 bases from V and 8 bases from J, leaving 10 bases between. Germline V gene sequence: CDR1 MGHDK, CDR2 SYGVNS. This CDR3 has 13 residues. The CDR3 coding sequence is TGTGCCAGCAGTGAATATGACGGTAGAGGCTACACCTTC. Translated: CASSEYDGRGYTF.

The chain uses TRBV7-9 and TRBJ2-7; no firm D call. Germline V gene sequence: CDR1 SEHNR, CDR2 FQNEAQ (reference sequence). With 0 bases removed from V and 0 bases from J, the gap between germline ends came to 6 bases. The CDR3 is 14 residues long. CDR3 region: CASSLAGFSYEQYF. The DNA of the CDR3 is TGTGCCAGCAGCTTAGCCGGGTTCTCCTACGAGCAGTACTTC. The full variable domain, rest sourced from reference TRBV7-9 and TRBJ2-7, is DTGVSQNPRHKITKRGQNVTFRCDPISEHNRLYWYRQTLGQGPEFLTYFQNEAQLEKSRLLSDRFSAERPKGSFSTLEIQRTEQGDSAMYLCASSLAGFSYEQYFGPGTRLTVT.

The genes are TRBV5-1 and TRBJ2-7, with 10 positions matching TRBD1. J lost 4 bases, V lost 4 bases, and 5 bases had no gene match. The CDR3 totals 14 residues. Germline V lookup: CDR1 SGHRS, CDR2 YFSETQ. CDR3 sequence (DNA): TGCGCCAGCAGCGGGAGACAGGGGGCTTACGAGCAGTACTTC. Translating gives CASSGRQGAYEQYF.

The chain links TRBV9 to TRBJ2-5; 8 positions agree with TRBD1. The J segment lost 5 bases and the V segment lost 0 bases, leaving 9 bases of the junction unmatched. The CDR3 is 16 residues long. The germline CDR1 and CDR2 sequences are SGDLS and YYNGEE. The CDR3, as DNA: TGTGCCAGCAGCGTAGGAGGGACAGGCCGCAGGGAGACCCAGTACTTC. Its protein is CASSVGGTGRRETQYF.

CDR3 in amino acids: CASSYSLAANTGELFF. Written as DNA, the CDR3 is TGTGCCAGCAGTTACTCACTAGCGGCGAACACCGGGGAGCTGTTTTTT. The chain is built from TRBV6-6 and TRBJ2-2; TRBD2 matches at 8 bases. In germline, CDR1 is MNHNY, CDR2 SVGAGI (reference sequence). This CDR3 is built from 16 residues. With 0 bases clipped from V and 0 bases from J, the junction kept 0 bases outside the gene matches.

This chain joins TRBV7-8 and TRBJ1-6; a possible D gene is TRBD1 (6 bases). CDR1 is SGHVS and CDR2 is FQNEAQ in the germline V gene. The CDR3 is made up of 16 amino acids. Trimming took 7 bases from V and 8 from J, leaving 21 bases between them. DNA of the CDR3: TGTGCCAGCAACCCAAGAGCAGGGGCGGTATATTCACCCCTCCACTTT. As protein: CASNPRAGAVYSPLHF. The entire variable domain, with the rest obtained from reference TRBV7-8 and TRBJ1-6, is as follows: GAGVSQSPRYKVAKRGQDVALRCDPISGHVSLFWYQQALGQGPEFLTYFQNEAQLDKSGLPSDRFFAERPEGSVSTLKIQRTQQEDSAVYLCASNPRAGAVYSPLHFGNGTRLTVT.

The rearrangement uses TRBV2 and TRBJ1-2; D call uncertain. Trimming cost V 1 base and J 1 base, with 10 bases left between them. There are 15 residues in the CDR3. From germline, CDR1 is SNHLY and CDR2 FYNNEI. The CDR3 loop reads CASSEGPRINYGYTF. As DNA, the CDR3 is TGTGCCAGCAGTGAAGGTCCCAGGATTAACTATGGCTACACCTTC.

The CDR3 loop reads CASSFWIGGKNEQYF. CDR3 in DNA: TGTGCCAGCAGCTTTTGGATTGGGGGTAAAAACGAGCAGTACTTC. The J gene is TRBJ2-7, the V gene TRBV7-9; D assignment may be TRBD1 or TRBD2 (5 bases each). CDR1 and CDR2 from the germline V gene are SEHNR and FQNEAQ (reference sequence). V shed 3 bases and J shed 5 bases, with 17 bases lying between them. The CDR3 is 15 residues long.

The rearrangement joins TRBV25-1 to TRBJ2-5; D gene uncertain. The last part of the DNA fits TRBJ2-7 better; the J call may be wrong. CDR1 is MGHDK, CDR2 SYGVNS, per germline. The CDR3 has 13 amino acids. CDR3 DNA sequence: TGTGCCAGCAGTGCCACAGTTTCCTACGAGCAGTACTTC. Encoded protein: CASSATVSYEQYF.

V and J are TRBV7-8 and TRBJ1-1; D possibly corresponds to TRBD1 (5 bases). Trimming took off 4 bases at V and 3 bases at J, with 15 bases between the two ends. The CDR3 extends over 15 amino acids. From germline, CDR1 is SGHVS and CDR2 FQNEAQ. The CDR3 sequence: CASSYTTRGDTEAFF. In nucleotides, the CDR3 is TGTGCCAGCAGCTACACAACCCGGGGGGACACTGAAGCTTTCTTT. Full variable domain (remainder filled in from reference TRBV7-8 and TRBJ1-1): GAGVSQSPRYKVAKRGQDVALRCDPISGHVSLFWYQQALGQGPEFLTYFQNEAQLDKSGLPSDRFFAERPEGSVSTLKIQRTQQEDSAVYLCASSYTTRGDTEAFFGQGTRLTVV.

This chain uses TRBV11-2 with TRBJ2-7; D may be TRBD1 (6 bases). The V gene lost 1 base and the J gene lost 2 bases, with 12 bases spanning the gap. Germline V lookup: CDR1 SGHAT, CDR2 FQNNGV. CDR3 length equals 15 residues. CDR3 sequence (DNA): TGTGCCAGCAGCTTAGGAACAGGGACCACCTACGAGCAGTACTTC. Translated: CASSLGTGTTYEQYF.

The gene calls are TRBV4-2 and TRBJ2-3, with TRBD2 matching 7 bases. Germline values: CDR1 LGHNA, CDR2 YNFKEQ. The ends lost 2 bases at V and 1 base at J; junction bases unmatched: 3. There are 15 residues in the CDR3. Here the CDR3 DNA reads TGTGCCAGCAGCCAACTGGCGGGGGGCACAGATACGCAGTATTTT. It yields the protein CASSQLAGGTDTQYF.

This clone was seen once. This CDR3 is CSAYGGEKLFF. CDR3 sequence (DNA): TGCAGCGCTTACGGCGGGGAAAAACTGTTTTTT. This chain connects TRBV29-1 to TRBJ1-4; D is ambiguous. CDR1 SQVTM and CDR2 ANQGSEA come from the germline V gene. CDR3 length: 11 amino acids. Trimming took off 7 bases at V and 8 bases at J, with 11 bases between the two ends.

The V call is TRBV7-2, the J call TRBJ2-7; D gene uncertain. The CDR3 extends over 13 amino acids. Germline V lookup: CDR1 SGHTA, CDR2 FQGNSA. V shed 1 base and J shed 5 bases, with 9 bases lying between them. In DNA, the CDR3 is TGTGCCAGCAGCTTAGTCGGCAGCCACGAGCAGTACTTC. Its translation is CASSLVGSHEQYF. Full variable domain (remainder filled in from reference TRBV7-2 and TRBJ2-7): GAGVSQSPSNKVTEKGKDVELRCDPISGHTALYWYRQSLGQGLEFLIYFQGNSAPDKSGLPSDRFSAERTGGSVSTLTIQRTQQEDSAVYLCASSLVGSHEQYFGPGTRLTVT.

This clone was picked up one time. Compared with germline, one end of the junction differs, possibly owing to a read error. The J gene is TRBJ1-1, the V gene TRBV2; D ambiguous. The germline CDR1 and CDR2 sequences are SNHLY and FYNNEI. CDR3 length: 14 residues. CDR3 coding DNA: TGTGCCAGCAGTAAAGCCGGAACGAACACTGAAGCTTTCTTT. This translates into CASSKAGTNTEAFF.

The rearrangement uses TRBV5-4 and TRBJ2-5; D is ambiguous. Germline V gene lookup returns CDR1 SGHNT and CDR2 YYREEE (reference sequence). V gave up 4 bases and J gave up 4 bases, with 17 bases separating them. This CDR3 has 15 residues. CDR3 in DNA: TGTGCCAGCAGCCCTCTCGACACCTTAGGAGAGACCCAGTACTTC. The encoded protein is CASSPLDTLGETQYF.

The rearrangement joins TRBV18 to TRBJ1-2; 7 bases are shared with TRBD1. CDR1 KGHSH and CDR2 LQKENI come from the germline V gene. This CDR3 region has 13 residues. V gave up 4 bases and J gave up 4 bases; unmatched junction bases: 3. In DNA, the CDR3 is TGTGCCAGCTCACTCGACAGGGCCTATGGCTACACCTTC. Translation gives CASSLDRAYGYTF.

V and J are TRBV2 and TRBJ1-5; 8 bases agree with TRBD1. Germline loops: CDR1 SNHLY, CDR2 FYNNEI. V shed 7 bases and J 6 bases; nucleotides not matched to a gene: 8. CDR3 size: 14 residues. The CDR3 reads CASMLTGGSQPQHF. Here the CDR3 DNA reads TGTGCCAGCATGCTAACAGGGGGGAGTCAGCCCCAGCATTTT.

This rearrangement joins TRBV7-9 to TRBJ2-3; D is possibly TRBD1 (5 bases). Germline values: CDR1 SEHNR, CDR2 FQNEAQ (reference sequence). The CDR3 is 13 residues long. V was trimmed by 1 base and J by 3 bases, leaving 5 bases between them. DNA for the CDR3: TGTGCCAGCAGCTTAGACAGGACAGATACGCAGTATTTT. Its translation is CASSLDRTDTQYF.

This rearrangement joins TRBV6-1 to TRBJ1-4; D perhaps matches TRBD1 (5 bases). Germline V gives CDR1 MNHNS, CDR2 SASEGT. Trimming cost V 5 bases and J 7 bases, with 14 bases left between them. The CDR3 loop spans 14 amino acids. Written as DNA, the CDR3 is TGTGCCAGCAGTCCGCCGGGGGAAGGTGAAAAACTGTTTTTT. Translating gives CASSPPGEGEKLFF.

The chain has TRBV9 and TRBJ2-3, with D hard to call. Germline CDR1 and CDR2: SGDLS and YYNGEE. The CDR3 loop spans 15 amino acids. V lost 4 bases to trimming and J lost 4 bases, with 16 bases between them. The CDR3 DNA sequence: TGTGCCAGCAGCCTCCTAGGCAATTTGGCAGATACGCAGTATTTT. Translation: CASSLLGNLADTQYF.

The chain recombines TRBV2 with TRBJ1-5, with D possibly TRBD1 on 6 matching bases. The germline V and J ends were trimmed by 6 bases and 7 bases, with 16 bases remaining between them. Looked up from germline, CDR1 is SNHLY and CDR2 is FYNNEI. The CDR3 is 14 amino acids. Here the CDR3 DNA reads TGTGCCAGCAGCGAAACAGGGCGCCTACAGCCCCAGCATTTT. It translates to CASSETGRLQPQHF.